These 32 T cell receptor beta chains came from one sample sequenced in a study of T cell repertoires in cytomegalovirus infection (dated by TCRdb to about 2019). Taken with the paper, the label for treatment or condition translates to: in vitro stimulation with specific CMV peptide epitopes to enrich CMV-specific T cells. Their antigens are not known. These reads were obtained on an Illumina HiSeq 1500. The public reads were reanalyzed by TCRdb: fastp trimming at Q25, MiXCR alignment, in-frame beta chains only. Each CDR3 protein appears once, grouped with its most common genes and DNA. The sample table lists tens of thousands of distinct CDR3 sequences, around 20% of them with a count of one. Around 72% of the sample lies in the top ten. Sequenced material: CD8+ T cells from cultured PBMCs, taken from culture after CMV antigen stimulation. These receptors came from a human donor in good health (CMV status not recorded). Some clones in this sample may be carry-over from other donors' samples.

For this clonotype: Because it lacks the conserved phenylalanine or tryptophan at the end, this CDR3 is likely a read error. V usage is TRBV7-2 and J usage is TRBJ2-1; tentatively, D is TRBD1 or TRBD2 (6 bases each). CDR3 length: 14 amino acids. Germline-derived CDR1 and CDR2 are SGHTA and FQGNSA. The CDR3 reads CAIGGGDTYNEQFL. The CDR3 nucleotides read TGTGCAATAGGAGGGGGTGACACCTACAATGAGCAGTTCTTA.

This clonotype was seen a handful of times. The chain combines TRBV7-2 with TRBJ1-6; TRBD1 matches 8 bases. The CDR3 is 15 residues long. Germline V gene sequence: CDR1 SGHTA, CDR2 FQGNSA. The V segment lost 3 bases and the J segment 14 bases; nucleotides outside the gene matches: 12. The DNA of the CDR3 is TGTGCCAGCAGCTTGAATTCAGGGGGCCCCAGGTCCCTCCACTTT. This sequence encodes CASSLNSGGPRSLHF.

The V gene is TRBV6-5, the J gene TRBJ2-2; 8 bases agree with TRBD1. With 3 bases clipped from V and 3 bases from J, the junction kept 6 bases outside the gene matches. The germline CDR1 and CDR2 sequences are MNHEY and SVGAGI. The CDR3 covers 16 residues. The CDR3 DNA is TGTGCCAGCAGTTATTCCGACAGGGGTGACACCGGGGAGCTGTTTTTT. It encodes CASSYSDRGDTGELFF.

This clonotype has only a few counts. The gene calls are TRBV7-8 and TRBJ1-5; the match to TRBD1 covers 10 bases. J gave up 4 bases and V 4 bases, and 7 bases lay outside the gene matches. The germline CDR1 and CDR2 sequences are SGHVS and FQNEAQ. The CDR3 sequence is 16 residues long. The CDR3 bases are TGTGCCAGCAGCTCCGCGCCGGGACAGGGGAATCAGCCCCAGCATTTT. It codes for CASSSAPGQGNQPQHF.

The V and J genes are TRBV7-2 and TRBJ2-1, with 7 bases lining up with TRBD1. CDR1 is SGHTA and CDR2 is FQGNSA in the germline V gene. J lost 9 bases, V lost 0 bases, and 5 bases had no gene match. The CDR3 is 14 amino acids. The CDR3 nucleotides are TGTGCCAGCAGCTTAGCAGGGGGCTCTAGTGAGCAGTTCTTC. Its translation is CASSLAGGSSEQFF.

This clonotype was seen a handful of times. The chain is built from TRBV27 and TRBJ2-5; 11 positions agree with TRBD1. This CDR3 comprises 13 residues. CDR1 is MNHEY, CDR2 SMNVEV, per germline (reference sequence). After removal of 4 bases from V and 9 bases from J, the junction contained 4 bases not matched to a gene. The CDR3 region is CASSSRDRGAQYF. CDR3 nucleotide sequence: TGTGCCAGCAGTTCGCGGGACAGGGGGGCCCAGTACTTC.

The chain is built from TRBV7-2 and TRBJ1-6; the D gene is possibly TRBD1 (6 bases). The CDR3 contains 15 residues. The ends were cut back, 0 bases at V and 9 bases at J, with 12 bases in the middle. Germline values: CDR1 SGHTA, CDR2 FQGNSA. CDR3 residues: CASSLARGRSSPLHF. The CDR3 bases are TGTGCCAGCAGCTTAGCCAGGGGTAGGAGTTCACCCCTCCACTTT.

The chain carries TRBV7-9 and TRBJ1-1; D is ambiguous. The CDR3 is made up of 14 amino acids. Germline V gene lookup returns CDR1 SEHNR and CDR2 FQNEAQ (reference sequence). With 5 bases removed from V and 1 base from J, the gap between germline ends came to 11 bases. The DNA of the CDR3 is TGTGCCAGCAGCCCCGACGGCAGGAACACTGAAGCTTTCTTT. It specifies CASSPDGRNTEAFF.

V gene TRBV15 combines with J gene TRBJ2-5; TRBD1 is a possible D gene (6 bases). CDR1 and CDR2 from the germline V gene are LNHNV and YYDKDF (reference sequence). V was cut by 0 bases and J by 5 bases, with 10 bases left in between. This CDR3 spans 14 amino acids. As DNA, the CDR3 is TGTGCCACCAGCAGAGACAGGGGATGGGAGACCCAGTACTTC. This sequence encodes CATSRDRGWETQYF.

In this sample, this clonotype turned up a few times. This chain joins TRBV4-3 and TRBJ1-4; D ambiguous. Per the germline V gene, CDR1 is LGHNA and CDR2 is YSLEER. V was shortened by 0 bases and J by 8 bases, with 4 bases between the two germline ends. This CDR3 has 12 amino acids. CDR3 sequence reads: CASSQDREKLFF. DNA for the CDR3: TGCGCCAGCAGCCAAGACAGGGAAAAACTGTTTTTT.

V usage is TRBV7-2 and J usage is TRBJ2-5, with a weak D call TRBD1 (5 bases). Trimming cost V 4 bases and J 5 bases, with 23 bases left between them. Germline CDR1 is SGHTA and CDR2 is FQGNSA. The CDR3 spans 17 residues. The CDR3 spells CASSSAKAGLMWETQYF. CDR3 DNA: TGTGCCAGCAGCTCGGCGAAGGCAGGGCTCATGTGGGAGACCCAGTACTTC.

The chain links TRBV7-2 to TRBJ2-7; 10 bases map to TRBD2. After removal of 7 bases from V and 5 bases from J, the junction contained 8 bases not matched to a gene. This CDR3 comprises 14 residues. Germline V gene lookup returns CDR1 SGHTA and CDR2 FQGNSA. In DNA form, the CDR3 reads TGTGCCAGCATCCTACTAGCGGGGCGGGACGAGCAGTACTTC. Translation: CASILLAGRDEQYF.

This sequence joins TRBV12-3 or TRBV12-4 and TRBJ2-3; 14 bases match TRBD2. This CDR3 spans 19 amino acids. Germline trimming cut 4 bases from V and 0 bases from J; bases unmatched to any gene: 9. The CDR3 here is CASSSQGLAGGSSTDTQYF. In DNA, the CDR3 is TGTGCCAGCAGTTCCCAAGGACTAGCGGGGGGTTCGAGCACAGATACGCAGTATTTT.

This clonotype was seen only a few times. The chain couples TRBV14 to TRBJ2-3; unclear D gene. V lost 3 bases and J 2 bases, leaving 15 bases between the germline ends. This CDR3 has 16 residues. CDR1 is SGHDN, CDR2 FVKESK, per germline. In nucleotides, the CDR3 is TGTGCCAGCAGCCACTACGACATAGGAGTCACAGATACGCAGTATTTT. Translation gives CASSHYDIGVTDTQYF.

This clonotype occurred a few times. This sequence joins TRBV27 and TRBJ1-1; a possible D gene is TRBD1 (5 bases). The ends were cut back, 8 bases at V and 4 bases at J, with 14 bases in the middle. CDR3 length equals 13 residues. The germline V gene encodes CDR1 MNHEY and CDR2 SMNVEV (reference sequence). In DNA form, the CDR3 reads TGTGCCAGCTGCGACGTTGGGGGCACTGAAGCTTTCTTT. It encodes CASCDVGGTEAFF.

The chain is built from TRBV6-6 and TRBJ1-1; 8 positions agree with TRBD1. This CDR3 has 14 residues. V trimming: 5 bases; J trimming: 5 bases; junction bases outside the gene matches: 7. Germline-derived CDR1 and CDR2 are MNHNY and SVGAGI (reference sequence). The CDR3 DNA follows: TGTGCCAGCAGTGAGACAGGGGAAGGAACTGAAGCTTTCTTT. This encodes CASSETGEGTEAFF.

This clonotype was picked up a small number of times. The chain joins TRBV7-2 to TRBJ1-4; D perhaps matches TRBD1 (6 bases). CDR1 is SGHTA, CDR2 FQGNSA, per germline. V was pared by 5 bases and J by 0 bases, with 19 bases between. The CDR3 is made up of 18 amino acids. The CDR3 sequence is CASSAPGQFLATNEKLFF. The CDR3, as DNA: TGTGCCAGCAGCGCACCCGGACAGTTCCTTGCAACTAATGAAAAACTGTTTTTT.

The chain recombines TRBV29-1 with TRBJ2-2; 7 bases agree with TRBD1. The J segment lost 4 bases and the V segment lost 4 bases, leaving 6 bases of the junction unmatched. Looked up from germline, CDR1 is SQVTM and CDR2 is ANQGSEA. CDR3 length: 14 amino acids. The CDR3, as DNA: TGCAGCGTTGCGTCCGGACAGGTCACCGGGGAGCTGTTTTTT. Translating it yields CSVASGQVTGELFF.

The sample holds many counts of this clonotype. The V call is TRBV7-9, the J call TRBJ1-2; the D is unclear. Germline V gene sequence: CDR1 SEHNR, CDR2 FQNEAQ (reference sequence). V lost 8 bases and J 3 bases, leaving 16 bases between the germline ends. This CDR3 comprises 14 residues. The CDR3 region is CASCRAGEHYGYTF. The CDR3 nucleotides read TGTGCCAGCTGCCGAGCAGGCGAGCACTATGGCTACACCTTC.

The CDR3 coding sequence is TGTGCCAGTACCCTTGGACAGGGGAACACTGAAGCTTTCTTT. It yields the protein CASTLGQGNTEAFF. V is TRBV19 and J is TRBJ1-1; 8 nucleotides agree with TRBD1. Germline assignment: CDR1 LNHDA and CDR2 SQIVND (reference sequence). CDR3 length equals 14 residues. V shed 7 bases and J 1 base; nucleotides not matched to a gene: 5.

This clonotype was seen a few times. The chain is built from TRBV7-6 and TRBJ2-7; D gene unclear. The CDR3 is 14 residues long. Looked up from germline, CDR1 is SGHVS and CDR2 is FNYEAQ. Deletions cut 0 bases from V and 2 bases from J, with 8 bases between. The CDR3 DNA reads as TGTGCCAGCAGCTTAGCGCCAAGGCCCTACGAGCAGTACTTC. Translated, it gives CASSLAPRPYEQYF.

This clonotype was seen only a few times. The chain combines TRBV11-2 with TRBJ1-1; tentatively, D is TRBD1 (5 bases). The CDR3 runs to 15 residues. V lost 1 base and J 4 bases, leaving 13 bases between the germline ends. CDR1 and CDR2 from the germline V gene are SGHAT and FQNNGV. The CDR3 loop reads CASSLVLPGGTEAFF. The DNA of the CDR3 is TGTGCCAGCAGCTTAGTCCTCCCCGGGGGCACTGAAGCTTTCTTT.

In its sample, this clonotype was seen a few times. The chain couples TRBV6-5 to TRBJ1-5; D call uncertain. The germline V gene encodes CDR1 MNHEY and CDR2 SVGAGI. The CDR3 loop spans 14 amino acids. The germline V and J ends were trimmed by 4 bases and 0 bases, with 7 bases remaining between them. The CDR3 DNA follows: TGTGCCAGCAGTTCCGGGAATAGCAATCAGCCCCAGCATTTT. This translates into CASSSGNSNQPQHF.

The J gene is TRBJ2-4, the V gene TRBV29-1, with a weak D call TRBD2 (6 bases). Deletions cut 1 base from V and 3 bases from J, with 19 bases between. The CDR3 is 17 residues long. Germline V gene data show CDR1 as SQVTM and CDR2 as ANQGSEA. The CDR3 DNA sequence: TGCAGCGTTGAAGCTCGGGACTTAGGGGTGGGCAAAAACATTCAGTACTTC. This sequence encodes CSVEARDLGVGKNIQYF.

This clonotype was observed a handful of times. For the CDR3, the DNA is TGTGCCAGCAGCTTAACGGACGGAACCTACGAGCAGTACTTC. It translates to CASSLTDGTYEQYF. The chain joins TRBV7-9 to TRBJ2-7, with D unresolved. Per germline, CDR1 SEHNR and CDR2 FQNEAQ (reference sequence). The CDR3 loop spans 14 amino acids. Trimming cost V 2 bases and J 2 bases, with 10 bases left between them. The whole variable domain, remainder taken from reference TRBV7-9 and TRBJ2-7, is DTGVSQNPRHKITKRGQNVTFRCDPISEHNRLYWYRQTLGQGPEFLTYFQNEAQLEKSRLLSDRFSAERPKGSFSTLEIQRTEQGDSAMYLCASSLTDGTYEQYFGPGTRLTVT.

The V call is TRBV7-6, the J call TRBJ1-1; D may be TRBD1 (5 bases). Germline V gene lookup returns CDR1 SGHVS and CDR2 FNYEAQ. V lost 1 base and J lost 3, with 18 bases in between. The CDR3 has 17 residues. CDR3 sequence (DNA): TGTGCCAGCAGCTTAGTGCCTTCCGGGGCCGAACACACTGAAGCTTTCTTT. It yields the protein CASSLVPSGAEHTEAFF.

In its sample, this clonotype was seen many times. The V call is TRBV6-1, the J call TRBJ2-7; 7 nucleotides line up with TRBD2. The CDR3 consists of 12 residues. The junction had 1 base not matched to a gene; V was cut back by 5 bases and J by 3 bases. Germline CDR1 MNHNS, CDR2 SASEGT. Here the CDR3 DNA reads TGTGCCAGCAGTTGGGGGGGCTACGAGCAGTACTTC. Its protein product is CASSWGGYEQYF.

In its sample, this clonotype was seen a few times. The rearrangement joins TRBV4-1 to TRBJ1-1; D gene unclear. The CDR3 totals 16 residues. Trimming removed 1 base from V and 1 base from J, with 13 bases in between. CDR1 and CDR2 (germline): MGHRA, YSYEKL. The CDR3 DNA sequence: TGCGCCAGCAGCCAAGGAGTACGGAACGGGAACACTGAAGCTTTCTTT. Translating gives CASSQGVRNGNTEAFF.

This clonotype occurred a few times. The chain links TRBV6-5 to TRBJ1-5; possibly TRBD1 for D (5 bases). This CDR3 is 16 amino acids long. Germline CDR1 is MNHEY and CDR2 is SVGAGI. V was pared by 5 bases and J by 6 bases, with 20 bases between. CDR3 DNA sequence: TGTGCCAGCAGTGATCGGACACCCTTGACAAGTCAGCCCCAGCATTTT. Translated, it gives CASSDRTPLTSQPQHF.

The CDR3 DNA sequence: TGCGCCAGCAGCCAAGATAGGGGCGGGAATTCACCCCTCCACTTT. This codes for CASSQDRGGNSPLHF. This chain links TRBV4-3 with TRBJ1-6, with D tentatively TRBD1 (5 bases). Trimming pared 0 bases from V and 7 bases from J, leaving 10 bases between. In germline, CDR1 is LGHNA, CDR2 YSLEER. This CDR3 is built from 15 residues.

A few counts support this clonotype. This chain connects TRBV7-3 to TRBJ2-7; maybe TRBD2 (5 bases). There are 17 residues in the CDR3. The germline CDR1 and CDR2 sequences are SGHTA and FQGTGA. The V end lost 4 bases, the J end lost 4 bases, and 23 bases lay between the germline ends. The CDR3 loop reads CASSYSGIETIPYEQYF. The CDR3 DNA is TGTGCCAGCAGCTATTCGGGGATTGAGACAATTCCTTACGAGCAGTACTTC.

V is TRBV6-2 or TRBV6-3 and J is TRBJ2-3; 9 bases agree with TRBD1. The CDR3 spans 14 residues. V lost 7 bases and J lost 3; bases outside the gene matches: 5. From germline, CDR1 is MNHEY and CDR2 SVGEGT. Written as DNA, the CDR3 is TGTGCCAGCACCGGGACAGGGAGGACAGATACGCAGTATTTT. Amino acid sequence: CASTGTGRTDTQYF.